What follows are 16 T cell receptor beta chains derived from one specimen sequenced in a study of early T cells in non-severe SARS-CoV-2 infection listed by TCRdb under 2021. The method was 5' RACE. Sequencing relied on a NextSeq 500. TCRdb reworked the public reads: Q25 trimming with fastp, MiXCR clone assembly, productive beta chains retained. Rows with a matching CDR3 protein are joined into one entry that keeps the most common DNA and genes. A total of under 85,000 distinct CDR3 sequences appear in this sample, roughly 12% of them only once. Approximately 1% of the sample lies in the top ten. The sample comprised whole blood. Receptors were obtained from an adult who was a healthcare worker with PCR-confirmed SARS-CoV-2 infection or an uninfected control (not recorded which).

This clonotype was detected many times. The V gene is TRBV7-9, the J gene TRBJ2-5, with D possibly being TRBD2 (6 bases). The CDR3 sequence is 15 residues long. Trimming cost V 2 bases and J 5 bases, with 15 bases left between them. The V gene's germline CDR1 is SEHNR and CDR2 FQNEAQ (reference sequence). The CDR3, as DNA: TGTGCCAGCAGCTTAAGCGGGCTAGCCGGGGAGACCCAGTACTTC. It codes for CASSLSGLAGETQYF.

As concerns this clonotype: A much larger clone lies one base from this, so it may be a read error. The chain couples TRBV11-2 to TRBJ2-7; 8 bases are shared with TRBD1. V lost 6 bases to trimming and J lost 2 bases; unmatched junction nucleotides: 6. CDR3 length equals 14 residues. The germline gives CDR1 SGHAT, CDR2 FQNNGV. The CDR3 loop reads CASRPRDRTYEQYF. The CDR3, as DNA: TGTGCCAGCAGACCCCGGGACAGGACCTACGAGCAGTACTTC.

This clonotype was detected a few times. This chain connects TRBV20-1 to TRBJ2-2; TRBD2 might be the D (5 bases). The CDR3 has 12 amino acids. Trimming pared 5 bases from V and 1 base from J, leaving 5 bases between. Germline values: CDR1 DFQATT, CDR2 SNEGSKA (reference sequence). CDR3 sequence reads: CSAEGNTGELFF. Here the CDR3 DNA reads TGCAGTGCTGAGGGGAACACCGGGGAGCTGTTTTTT.

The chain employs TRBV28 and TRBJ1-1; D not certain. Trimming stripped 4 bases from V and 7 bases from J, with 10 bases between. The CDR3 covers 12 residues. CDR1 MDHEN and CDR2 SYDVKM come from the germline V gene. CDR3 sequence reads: CASSSRQVEAFF. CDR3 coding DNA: TGTGCCAGCAGTTCCCGACAAGTTGAAGCTTTCTTT.

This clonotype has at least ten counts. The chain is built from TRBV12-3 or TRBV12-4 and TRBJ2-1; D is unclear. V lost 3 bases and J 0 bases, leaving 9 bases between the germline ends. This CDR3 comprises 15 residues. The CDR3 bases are TGTGCCAGCAGTTTCCTGGCCAGCTCCTACAATGAGCAGTTCTTC. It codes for CASSFLASSYNEQFF.

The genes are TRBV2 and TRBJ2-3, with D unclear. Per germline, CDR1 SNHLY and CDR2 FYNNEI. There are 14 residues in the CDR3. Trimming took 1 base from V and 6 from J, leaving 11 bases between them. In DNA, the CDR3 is TGTGCCAGCAGTGAAGACGGTCCTCCCGATACGCAGTATTTT. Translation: CASSEDGPPDTQYF.

As DNA, the CDR3 is TGCGCCAGCAGCTTGAAGTCCCCGGGGGCGAGCTTGAAGGGCTACACCTTC. It specifies CASSLKSPGASLKGYTF. The chain uses TRBV5-1 and TRBJ1-2, with a tentative D call TRBD1 (6 bases). CDR3 length: 17 residues. Germline V gene lookup returns CDR1 SGHRS and CDR2 YFSETQ. The V end was cut by 1 base, the J end by 8 bases, with 24 bases between.

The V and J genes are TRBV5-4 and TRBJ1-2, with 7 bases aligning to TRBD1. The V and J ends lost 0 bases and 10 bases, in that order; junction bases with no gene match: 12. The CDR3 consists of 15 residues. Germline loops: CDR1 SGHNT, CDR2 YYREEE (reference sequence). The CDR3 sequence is CASSLANPGTASYTF. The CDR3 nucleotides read TGTGCCAGCAGCTTGGCCAATCCAGGGACAGCCTCCTACACCTTC.

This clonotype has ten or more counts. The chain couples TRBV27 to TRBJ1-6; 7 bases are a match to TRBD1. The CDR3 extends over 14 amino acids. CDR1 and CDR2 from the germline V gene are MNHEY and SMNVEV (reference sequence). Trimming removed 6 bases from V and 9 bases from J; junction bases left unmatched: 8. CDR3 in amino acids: CASRRTGEGSPLHF. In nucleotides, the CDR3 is TGTGCCAGCAGACGAACAGGGGAGGGTTCACCCCTCCACTTT.

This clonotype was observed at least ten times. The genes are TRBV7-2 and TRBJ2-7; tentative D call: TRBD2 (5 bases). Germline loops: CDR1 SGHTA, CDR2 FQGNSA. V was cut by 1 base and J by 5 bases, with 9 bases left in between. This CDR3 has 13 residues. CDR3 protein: CASSLVYGNEQYF. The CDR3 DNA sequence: TGTGCCAGCAGCTTAGTTTACGGGAACGAGCAGTACTTC.

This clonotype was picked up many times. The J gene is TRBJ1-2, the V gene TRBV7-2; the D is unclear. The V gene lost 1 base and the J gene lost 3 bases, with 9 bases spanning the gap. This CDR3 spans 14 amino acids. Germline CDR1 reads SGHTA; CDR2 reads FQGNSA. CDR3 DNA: TGTGCCAGCAGCTTAGATTGGACGGACTATGGCTACACCTTC. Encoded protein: CASSLDWTDYGYTF.

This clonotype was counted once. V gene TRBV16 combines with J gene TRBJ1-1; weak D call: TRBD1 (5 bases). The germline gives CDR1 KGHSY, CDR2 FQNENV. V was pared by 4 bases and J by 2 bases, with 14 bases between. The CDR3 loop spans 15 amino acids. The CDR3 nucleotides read TGTGCCAGCAGCCGAATGGACAAGTCCAACACTGAAGCTTTCTTT. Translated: CASSRMDKSNTEAFF.

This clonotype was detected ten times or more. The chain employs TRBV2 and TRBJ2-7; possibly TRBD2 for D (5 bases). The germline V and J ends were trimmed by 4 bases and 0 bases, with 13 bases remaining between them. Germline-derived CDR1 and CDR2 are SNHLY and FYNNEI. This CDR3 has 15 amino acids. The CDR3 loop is CASSVRAALSYEQYF. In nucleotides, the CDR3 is TGTGCCAGCAGTGTGAGGGCTGCGCTCTCCTACGAGCAGTACTTC. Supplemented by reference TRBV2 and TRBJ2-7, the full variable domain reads EPEVTQTPSHQVTQMGQEVILRCVPISNHLYFYWYRQILGQKVEFLVSFYNNEISEKSEIFDDQFSVERPDGSNFTLKIRSTKLEDSAMYFCASSVRAALSYEQYFGPGTRLTVT.

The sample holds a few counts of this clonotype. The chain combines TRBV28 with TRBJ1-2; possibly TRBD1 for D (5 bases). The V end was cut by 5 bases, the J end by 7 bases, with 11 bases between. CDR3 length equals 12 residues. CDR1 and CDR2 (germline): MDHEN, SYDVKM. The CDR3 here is CASSVGTVGYTF. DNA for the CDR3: TGTGCCAGCAGTGTCGGGACGGTTGGCTACACCTTC.

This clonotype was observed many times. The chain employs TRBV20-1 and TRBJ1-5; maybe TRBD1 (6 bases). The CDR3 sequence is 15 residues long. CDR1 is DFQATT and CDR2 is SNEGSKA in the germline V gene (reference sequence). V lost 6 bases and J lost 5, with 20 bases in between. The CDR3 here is CSATKPRGADQPQHF. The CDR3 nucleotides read TGCAGTGCGACCAAACCGCGGGGGGCAGATCAGCCCCAGCATTTT.

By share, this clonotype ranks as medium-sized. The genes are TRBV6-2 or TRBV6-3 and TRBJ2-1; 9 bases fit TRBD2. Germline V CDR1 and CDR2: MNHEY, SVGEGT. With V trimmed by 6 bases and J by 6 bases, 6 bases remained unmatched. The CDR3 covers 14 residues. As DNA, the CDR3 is TGTGCCAGCAGGAGCGGGGGGCCGGTCAATGAGCAGTTCTTC. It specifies CASRSGGPVNEQFF.